Presented here are 22 T cell receptor beta chains from one specimen sequenced in a study of T cell responses to AZD1222 COVID-19 vaccine. Generated by immunoSEQ multiplex PCR, the TCRdb table keeps only in-frame clones and is missing some. This sample has about 140,000 clones, with over 85% found just once. Here the sequenced sample was peripheral blood, taken on day 0 of AZD1222 vaccination. These receptors came from an adult in good health.

The chain employs TRBV28 and TRBJ1-5; 7 nucleotides agree with TRBD1. Trimming removed 5 bases from V and 5 bases from J; junction bases left unmatched: 15. The CDR3 is 17 amino acids. The V gene's germline CDR1 is MDHEN and CDR2 SYDVKM. The CDR3 DNA reads as TGTGCCAGCAGTCCAATCCCAGGGTTTCAGGGGGATCAGCCCCAGCATTTT. This gives the protein CASSPIPGFQGDQPQHF.

J is TRBJ2-1 and V is TRBV2; no clear D. The CDR3 loop spans 14 amino acids. V was cut by 4 bases and J by 6 bases, with 13 bases left in between. Per germline, CDR1 SNHLY and CDR2 FYNNEI. The CDR3 sequence is CASSVISETNEQFF. CDR3 DNA sequence: TGTGCCAGCAGTGTAATATCTGAAACCAATGAGCAGTTCTTC.

V and J are TRBV19 and TRBJ1-5, with 11 bases aligning to TRBD1. V gave up 6 bases and J gave up 7 bases; unmatched junction bases: 11. CDR1 LNHDA and CDR2 SQIVND come from the germline V gene (reference sequence). CDR3 length: 16 amino acids. In DNA form, the CDR3 reads TGTGCCAGTAGGTTGGAGGACAGGGGGCTCAGCCAGCCCCAGCATTTT. Translated, it gives CASRLEDRGLSQPQHF.

The chain uses TRBV2 and TRBJ1-2; possible D gene TRBD1, 5 bases. The V and J ends lost 4 bases and 3 bases respectively, with 9 bases between them. CDR1 is SNHLY, CDR2 FYNNEI, per germline. This CDR3 has 13 amino acids. The CDR3 nucleotides read TGTGCCAGCAGTGTCCGGGGGGACTATGGCTACACCTTC. Protein: CASSVRGDYGYTF. Variable domain in full (rest from reference TRBV2 and TRBJ1-2): EPEVTQTPSHQVTQMGQEVILRCVPISNHLYFYWYRQILGQKVEFLVSFYNNEISEKSEIFDDQFSVERPDGSNFTLKIRSTKLEDSAMYFCASSVRGDYGYTFGSGTRLTVV.

The V gene is TRBV3-1 (or the pseudogene TRBV3-2), the J gene TRBJ1-1, with unresolved D. Germline V gene sequence: CDR1 LGHDT, CDR2 YNNKEL (reference sequence). The CDR3 has 12 amino acids. The V end was cut by 3 bases, the J end by 4 bases, with 6 bases between. In DNA form, the CDR3 reads TGTGCCAGCAGCCAGATCGGCACTGAAGCTTTCTTT. This encodes CASSQIGTEAFF.

The chain recombines TRBV11-3 with TRBJ2-2, with 9 positions matching TRBD2. CDR1 SGHNT and CDR2 YENEEA come from the germline V gene. V lost 4 bases and J lost 1; bases outside the gene matches: 4. The CDR3 length is 16 residues. The CDR3 DNA reads TGTGCCAGCAGCTCTCAGACTAGCGGGAACACCGGGGAGCTGTTTTTT. It specifies CASSSQTSGNTGELFF.

V and J are TRBV7-2 and TRBJ2-2, with D possibly matching TRBD2 (7 bases). The CDR3 has 15 amino acids. Deletions cut 3 bases from V and 5 bases from J, with 13 bases between. The germline CDR1 and CDR2 sequences are SGHTA and FQGNSA. The DNA for the CDR3 is TGTGCCAGCAGCTTCGGGGGGCCAAGGACCGGGGAGCTGTTTTTT. Translated: CASSFGGPRTGELFF.

The chain couples TRBV5-4 to TRBJ2-7, with TRBD2 matching 10 bases. This CDR3 is built from 15 residues. The germline V gene encodes CDR1 SGHNT and CDR2 YYREEE (reference sequence). Trimming at V came to 0 bases and at J to 7 bases, leaving 7 bases not matched to a gene. The CDR3 nucleotides are TGTGCCAGCAGCTTGGAACTAGCGGGATCGGGGGAGCAGTACTTC. Amino acid sequence: CASSLELAGSGEQYF.

V usage is TRBV18 and J usage is TRBJ1-1; 7 positions match TRBD1. With V trimmed by 2 bases and J by 1 base, 1 base remained unmatched. CDR3 length equals 14 residues. Germline V gene sequence: CDR1 KGHSH, CDR2 LQKENI. The CDR3: CASSPWTGNTEAFF. In nucleotides, the CDR3 is TGTGCCAGCTCACCATGGACAGGGAACACTGAAGCTTTCTTT.

This chain connects TRBV28 to TRBJ1-5; D unclear. With 8 bases removed from V and 0 bases from J, the gap between germline ends came to 14 bases. From germline, CDR1 is MDHEN and CDR2 SYDVKM. The CDR3 sequence is 15 residues long. CDR3 DNA sequence: TGTGCCAGCCGAGGAGGGCCCTATAGCAATCAGCCCCAGCATTTT. This encodes CASRGGPYSNQPQHF. The whole variable domain, filled in from reference TRBV28 and TRBJ1-5, reads DVKVTQSSRYLVKRTGEKVFLECVQDMDHENMFWYRQDPGLGLRLIYFSYDVKMKEKGDIPEGYSVSREKKERFSLILESASTNQTSMYLCASRGGPYSNQPQHFGDGTRLSIL.

V gene TRBV28 combines with J gene TRBJ2-7; 9 nucleotides align to TRBD2. Germline V gives CDR1 MDHEN, CDR2 SYDVKM. V was pared by 7 bases and J by 4 bases, with 11 bases of the junction left unmatched. The CDR3 is made up of 15 amino acids. The CDR3 DNA reads TGTGCCAGCAATACCCTAGCGGGAAATGGGTACGAGCAGTACTTC. As protein: CASNTLAGNGYEQYF. The full variable domain, rest sourced from reference TRBV28 and TRBJ2-7, is DVKVTQSSRYLVKRTGEKVFLECVQDMDHENMFWYRQDPGLGLRLIYFSYDVKMKEKGDIPEGYSVSREKKERFSLILESASTNQTSMYLCASNTLAGNGYEQYFGPGTRLTVT.

The table lists this clone with a few counts. The V gene is TRBV7-2, the J gene TRBJ2-7; 14 nucleotides agree with TRBD2. This CDR3 is 14 amino acids long. Unmatched junction bases numbered 3, after V lost 5 bases and J lost 6 bases. Looked up from germline, CDR1 is SGHTA and CDR2 is FQGNSA. In DNA, the CDR3 is TGTGCCAGCAGCACCGGACTAGCGGGAGGCGAGCAGTACTTC. Its translation is CASSTGLAGGEQYF.

The rearrangement uses TRBV27 and TRBJ2-7, with TRBD1 matching over 8 bases. In germline, CDR1 is MNHEY, CDR2 SMNVEV (reference sequence). This CDR3 is built from 12 residues. The J segment lost 3 bases and the V segment lost 10 bases, leaving 5 bases of the junction unmatched. In nucleotides, the CDR3 is TGTGCCACCCGAGGACAGGGCTACGAGCAGTACTTC. Amino acid sequence: CATRGQGYEQYF.

This clone appeared once. This chain joins TRBV6-5 and TRBJ2-1, with D tentatively TRBD1 or TRBD2 (7 bases each). The ends were cut back, 7 bases at V and 9 bases at J, with 16 bases in the middle. The germline gives CDR1 MNHEY, CDR2 SVGAGI. There are 13 residues in the CDR3. CDR3 residues: CASNQGGVGEQFF. The CDR3 DNA is TGTGCCAGCAATCAGGGGGGGGTAGGTGAGCAGTTCTTC.

The chain carries TRBV29-1 and TRBJ1-1, with D perhaps matching TRBD1 (6 bases). The CDR3 loop spans 14 amino acids. V was shortened by 3 bases and J by 0 bases, with 11 bases between the two germline ends. Germline CDR1 reads SQVTM; CDR2 reads ANQGSEA. The CDR3 region is CSVDLTGLNTEAFF. The CDR3 region has the DNA TGCAGCGTTGACCTGACAGGATTGAACACTGAAGCTTTCTTT.

CDR3 sequence: CASSRGTADTIYF. DNA for the CDR3: TGTGCCAGCAGTAGGGGGACAGCAGACACCATATATTTT. The chain couples TRBV11-3 to TRBJ1-3; TRBD1 matches at 7 bases. Germline V CDR1 and CDR2: SGHNT, YENEEA. The CDR3 covers 13 residues. With 6 bases clipped from V and 8 bases from J, the junction kept 7 bases outside the gene matches.

V gene TRBV13 combines with J gene TRBJ2-7, with unresolved D. Germline V gene sequence: CDR1 PRHDT, CDR2 FYEKMQ (reference sequence). The CDR3 is 15 residues long. V lost 5 bases and J lost 3, with 17 bases in between. CDR3 loop: CASSPGRAQSYEQYF. The CDR3 DNA is TGTGCCAGCAGCCCCGGAAGGGCCCAGAGCTACGAGCAGTACTTC.

This clone was picked up a small number of times. This chain joins TRBV6-5 and TRBJ2-1, with 11 bases lining up with TRBD1. There are 15 residues in the CDR3. CDR1 and CDR2 (germline): MNHEY, SVGAGI. Trimming at V came to 7 bases and at J to 6 bases, leaving 8 bases not matched to a gene. CDR3 sequence reads: CASKEGGQGVNEQFF. CDR3 DNA sequence: TGTGCCAGCAAGGAAGGGGGACAGGGGGTCAATGAGCAGTTCTTC.

J is TRBJ2-1 and V is TRBV6-5; D could derive from TRBD1 or TRBD2 (6 bases each). The V end was cut by 6 bases, the J end by 1 base, with 13 bases between. CDR1 is MNHEY and CDR2 is SVGAGI in the germline V gene. The CDR3 is 15 amino acids. CDR3 sequence (DNA): TGTGCCAGCAGAAACGGAGGGGGGTCCTACAATGAGCAGTTCTTC. This translates into CASRNGGGSYNEQFF.

The table lists this clone with a count of one. This chain joins TRBV6-5 and TRBJ2-7; 14 bases line up with TRBD2. This CDR3 is built from 15 residues. Germline CDR1 and CDR2: MNHEY and SVGAGI. V shed 6 bases and J 5 bases; nucleotides not matched to a gene: 6. The DNA of the CDR3 is TGTGCCAGCAGCCGACTAGCGGGAGGGCGAGACGAGCAGTACTTC. Translated, it gives CASSRLAGGRDEQYF.

The chain carries TRBV15 and TRBJ1-2; D might be TRBD1 (6 bases). The CDR3 loop spans 15 amino acids. V was cut by 0 bases and J by 8 bases, with 16 bases left in between. Per the germline V gene, CDR1 is LNHNV and CDR2 is YYDKDF (reference sequence). CDR3 residues: CATSRDNNRARGYTF. CDR3 coding DNA: TGTGCCACCAGCAGAGATAATAACAGGGCTAGGGGCTACACCTTC.

The chain uses TRBV19 and TRBJ2-5, with D perhaps matching TRBD1 (6 bases). CDR3 length equals 12 residues. V was shortened by 11 bases and J by 2 bases, with 12 bases between the two germline ends. CDR1 and CDR2 (germline): LNHDA, SQIVND (reference sequence). The CDR3 DNA reads TGTGCCGCCGGGACAAGACAAGAGACCCAGTACTTC. Protein sequence: CAAGTRQETQYF.